A single sample is the source of the 23 T cell receptor beta chains below, sequenced in a study of cytomegalovirus exposure and HLA in healthy donors. PCR amplification relied on 60 Vbeta primers (plus 13 Jbeta primers). Profiled with immunoSEQ multiplex PCR; TCRdb holds only in-frame clones, not every one. The data show approximately 210,000 clones, around 87% seen once. The sample comprised PBMCs. The receptor set was obtained from a woman aged 18-29 years in good health and CMV-seronegative.

The V call is TRBV15, the J call TRBJ1-2; 8 bases agree with TRBD1. The junction had 13 bases not matched to a gene; V was cut back by 3 bases and J by 7 bases. The germline gives CDR1 LNHNV, CDR2 YYDKDF (reference sequence). The CDR3 has 16 amino acids. As DNA, the CDR3 is TGTGCCACCAGCAGGGACAGGGATCTACCCCCCGGTGGCTACACCTTC. Translating it yields CATSRDRDLPPGGYTF.

The chain carries TRBV6-1 and TRBJ1-1; 8 bases are a match to TRBD1. The CDR3 length is 15 residues. Germline values: CDR1 MNHNS, CDR2 SASEGT. J gave up 1 base and V 7 bases, and 8 bases lay outside the gene matches. The DNA of the CDR3 is TGTGCCAGCAAGCAGGGGGCTTTCGGGAACACTGAAGCTTTCTTT. This gives the protein CASKQGAFGNTEAFF.

This chain's CDR3 is CATSSGSTGAGAFQETQYF. CDR3 nucleotide sequence: TGTGCCACCAGCAGCGGCTCGACTGGAGCGGGGGCCTTCCAAGAGACCCAGTACTTC. This sequence joins TRBV15 and TRBJ2-5; 8 bases agree with TRBD2. CDR1 is LNHNV and CDR2 is YYDKDF in the germline V gene (reference sequence). The J segment lost 1 base and the V segment lost 3 bases, leaving 16 bases of the junction unmatched. This CDR3 contains 19 residues.

The genes are TRBV7-9 and TRBJ2-1, with 13 bases aligning to TRBD2. Germline V gene sequence: CDR1 SEHNR, CDR2 FQNEAQ (reference sequence). Trimming at V came to 8 bases and at J to 7 bases, leaving 11 bases not matched to a gene. The CDR3 spans 16 residues. The CDR3 DNA sequence: TGTGCCAGCTCAGGACTAGCGGGGGCCCAGGGGAATGAGCAGTTCTTC. Its protein is CASSGLAGAQGNEQFF.

The rearrangement joins TRBV7-9 to TRBJ2-5; 10 bases align to TRBD2. Trimming took 5 bases from V and 4 from J; bases not matched to a gene: 13. Germline assignment: CDR1 SEHNR and CDR2 FQNEAQ (reference sequence). The CDR3 sequence is 17 residues long. The CDR3 loop reads CASSLGRLAGATETQYF. DNA of the CDR3: TGTGCCAGCAGCCTCGGTCGGCTAGCGGGGGCCACAGAGACCCAGTACTTC.

This chain uses TRBV6-6 with TRBJ1-5; 7 bases are shared with TRBD1. Germline lookup yields CDR1 MNHNY and CDR2 SVGAGI (reference sequence). The CDR3 is 16 residues long. V gave up 7 bases and J gave up 0 bases; unmatched junction bases: 9. CDR3 sequence reads: CASTLDRAGSNQPQHF. CDR3 DNA: TGTGCCAGCACCCTCGACAGGGCAGGTAGCAATCAGCCCCAGCATTTT.

The chain employs TRBV2 and TRBJ2-5; D possibly corresponds to TRBD2 (6 bases). V was pared by 4 bases and J by 7 bases, with 19 bases between. The CDR3 totals 15 residues. The V gene's germline CDR1 is SNHLY and CDR2 FYNNEI. DNA of the CDR3: TGTGCCAGCAGTGTTACACGGGAGAAGCGGGTGACCCAGTACTTC. Protein sequence: CASSVTREKRVTQYF.

This chain connects TRBV27 to TRBJ2-3, with TRBD2 matching 16 bases. This CDR3 is built from 18 residues. J lost 2 bases, V lost 5 bases, and 7 bases had no gene match. Germline CDR1 is MNHEY and CDR2 is SMNVEV (reference sequence). Here the CDR3 reads CASSGGTSGRAPTDTQYF. The CDR3 DNA follows: TGTGCCAGCAGTGGAGGGACTAGCGGGAGGGCACCCACAGATACGCAGTATTTT.

The rearrangement links TRBV28 to TRBJ1-1; 7 positions agree with TRBD1. CDR1 and CDR2 from the germline V gene are MDHEN and SYDVKM. The CDR3 has 14 amino acids. V lost 6 bases and J lost 6; bases outside the gene matches: 10. Here the CDR3 reads CASSIQGMVAEAFF. CDR3 DNA: TGTGCCAGCAGCATACAGGGGATGGTGGCTGAAGCTTTCTTT.

CDR3 sequence reads: CASRPEGLVSAEQYF. The DNA of the CDR3 is TGTGCCAGCAGACCCGAGGGACTAGTGTCTGCCGAGCAGTACTTC. The chain links TRBV6-1 to TRBJ2-7, with 8 bases fitting TRBD2. Trimming took 6 bases from V and 6 from J; bases not matched to a gene: 13. From germline, CDR1 is MNHNS and CDR2 SASEGT. The CDR3 loop spans 15 amino acids.

The chain carries TRBV12-5 and TRBJ1-1, with D possibly TRBD1 on 5 matching bases. This CDR3 is built from 13 residues. Germline V gene sequence: CDR1 LGHNT, CDR2 FRNRAP. V was pared by 3 bases and J by 6 bases, with 11 bases between. CDR3 amino acids: CASGFATGSEAFF. Written as DNA, the CDR3 is TGTGCTAGTGGTTTCGCAACAGGATCTGAAGCTTTCTTT.

V is TRBV7-2 and J is TRBJ2-7, with TRBD1 matching over 9 bases. From germline, CDR1 is SGHTA and CDR2 FQGNSA. V lost 5 bases and J lost 2; bases outside the gene matches: 4. The CDR3 totals 14 residues. Written as DNA, the CDR3 is TGTGCCAGCAGCCCGGGACAGGGTCCCTACGAGCAGTACTTC. It translates to CASSPGQGPYEQYF.

The chain links TRBV10-3 to TRBJ2-5, with 10 bases fitting TRBD2. The CDR3 covers 17 residues. CDR1 and CDR2 (germline): ENHRY, SYGVKD. Trimming took 4 bases from V and 4 from J; bases not matched to a gene: 12. The CDR3 region is CAISVDDPLAGLETQYF. CDR3 sequence (DNA): TGTGCCATCAGTGTCGACGACCCACTAGCGGGGCTAGAGACCCAGTACTTC.

This clone was seen only once. The gene calls are TRBV28 and TRBJ1-2, with unresolved D. Per germline, CDR1 MDHEN and CDR2 SYDVKM. The CDR3 runs to 12 residues. V lost 3 bases and J lost 2, with 4 bases in between. CDR3 sequence: CASSFENYGYTF. The DNA for the CDR3 is TGTGCCAGCAGTTTTGAGAACTATGGCTACACCTTC.

V and J are TRBV11-2 and TRBJ2-1, with D perhaps TRBD2 (5 bases). The CDR3 spans 14 residues. The germline V and J ends were trimmed by 5 bases and 8 bases, with 16 bases remaining between them. Germline V gives CDR1 SGHAT, CDR2 FQNNGV. The CDR3 here is CASSPLGEFYEQFF. The DNA for the CDR3 is TGTGCCAGCAGCCCGCTGGGAGAGTTTTATGAGCAGTTCTTC.

V is TRBV5-1 and J is TRBJ2-3; D may be TRBD1 (5 bases). Germline CDR1 reads SGHRS; CDR2 reads YFSETQ. V gave up 0 bases and J gave up 6 bases, with 11 bases separating them. The CDR3 is 14 residues long. DNA for the CDR3: TGCGCCAGCAGCTTGGGGCCGGACACGGATACGCAGTATTTT. Amino acid sequence: CASSLGPDTDTQYF.

J is TRBJ1-6 and V is TRBV5-4; 7 bases fit TRBD1. Germline CDR1 reads SGHNT; CDR2 reads YYREEE (reference sequence). This CDR3 has 14 residues. Germline trimming cut 4 bases from V and 4 bases from J; bases unmatched to any gene: 2. The CDR3 bases are TGTGCCAGCAGCGGGGACAGTTATAATTCACCCCTCCACTTT. Its translation: CASSGDSYNSPLHF.

This chain uses TRBV5-1 with TRBJ1-1; D call uncertain. Germline values: CDR1 SGHRS, CDR2 YFSETQ. V gave up 0 bases and J gave up 4 bases, with 13 bases separating them. This CDR3 region has 15 residues. The CDR3 protein is CASSLVPTSGTEAFF. The CDR3 nucleotides are TGCGCCAGCAGCTTGGTTCCCACCTCGGGCACTGAAGCTTTCTTT.

A note on this clone: Other DNA sequences from this sample encode an identical CDR3 as well. This chain joins TRBV9 and TRBJ2-7, with D possibly TRBD1 on 6 matching bases. V lost 1 base, J lost 3 bases, and 14 bases lay in between. Per the germline V gene, CDR1 is SGDLS and CDR2 is YYNGEE. The CDR3 has 15 amino acids. The CDR3 nucleotides read TGTGCCAGCAGCGTACGTGGTCAAGGGGGCTACGAGCAGTACTTC. Amino acids: CASSVRGQGGYEQYF.

The V and J genes are TRBV19 and TRBJ1-2; a weak D match, TRBD1 (6 bases). The V and J ends lost 4 bases and 8 bases respectively, with 17 bases between them. Germline loops: CDR1 LNHDA, CDR2 SQIVND (reference sequence). The CDR3 consists of 14 residues. CDR3 nucleotide sequence: TGTGCCAGTAGTACCAGGGACACGTTATTAGGCTACACCTTC. Translated, it gives CASSTRDTLLGYTF.

The V call is TRBV5-1, the J call TRBJ1-1; 7 bases map to TRBD1. Losses at the gene ends were 3 bases for V and 4 bases for J; bases not matched to a gene: 6. This CDR3 region has 14 residues. Germline assignment: CDR1 SGHRS and CDR2 YFSETQ. CDR3 DNA: TGCGCCAGCAGCTGGGACAGCGGGGGCACTGAAGCTTTCTTT. Its protein product is CASSWDSGGTEAFF.

The V call is TRBV11-2, the J call TRBJ1-1, with no clear D. V lost 4 bases to trimming and J lost 5 bases, with 14 bases between them. CDR1 SGHAT and CDR2 FQNNGV come from the germline V gene. The CDR3 is made up of 14 amino acids. CDR3 DNA sequence: TGTGCCAGCAGCTCTTCTTTTAAACGGACTGAAGCTTTCTTT. This sequence encodes CASSSSFKRTEAFF.

V and J are TRBV27 and TRBJ1-1, with D perhaps TRBD1 (6 bases). Per the germline V gene, CDR1 is MNHEY and CDR2 is SMNVEV (reference sequence). This CDR3 spans 13 amino acids. Deletions cut 5 bases from V and 2 bases from J, with 9 bases between. The CDR3 protein is CASSGGTNTEAFF. CDR3 coding DNA: TGTGCCAGCAGTGGGGGCACCAACACTGAAGCTTTCTTT.